One sample yielded the 17 T cell receptor beta chains listed below, sequenced in a study of T-cell reconstitution after alpha-beta-depleted transplantation in children. For TCRbeta, the library was prepared with unique molecular identifiers. TCRdb reprocessed the PCR reads via MiXCR and lists one record per CDR3 protein. The sample holds 190,000 or so distinct CDR3 sequences, around 6.8% seen once. This specimen was PBMCs from the stem cell graft donor, taken from the stem cell graft. The receptor source for this set is a human donor who donated a stem cell graft to a child with Wiskott-Aldrich syndrome.

The genes are TRBV7-7 and TRBJ2-2, with 7 nucleotides matching TRBD2. Trimming removed 2 bases from V and 3 bases from J; junction bases left unmatched: 6. The germline gives CDR1 SSHAT, CDR2 FNYEAQ (reference sequence). The CDR3 has 16 residues. The CDR3, as DNA: TGTGCCAGCAGCTTAAGCATGGCGGGAGACACCGGGGAGCTGTTTTTT. Encoded protein: CASSLSMAGDTGELFF. The whole variable domain, remainder taken from reference TRBV7-7 and TRBJ2-2, is GAGVSQSPRYKVTKRGQDVTLRCDPISSHATLYWYQQALGQGPEFLTYFNYEAQPDKSGLPSDRFSAERPEGSISTLTIQRTEQRDSAMYRCASSLSMAGDTGELFFGEGSRLTVL.

The V call is TRBV10-3, the J call TRBJ2-7, with D uncertain. Trimming pared 0 bases from V and 4 bases from J, leaving 4 bases between. This CDR3 spans 12 amino acids. Germline CDR1 and CDR2: ENHRY and SYGVKD. CDR3 nucleotides: TGTGCCATCAGTGAGTCGGGTTACGAGCAGTACTTC. It yields the protein CAISESGYEQYF.

Ten or more counts support this clonotype. This sequence joins TRBV20-1 and TRBJ1-2; tentative D call: TRBD1 (5 bases). The CDR3 loop spans 12 amino acids. The V end lost 3 bases, the J end lost 6 bases, and 11 bases lay between the germline ends. Germline lookup yields CDR1 DFQATT and CDR2 SNEGSKA (reference sequence). The CDR3 sequence is CSASIRDHGYTF. CDR3 DNA sequence: TGCAGTGCTAGTATCAGGGATCATGGCTACACCTTC.

The chain combines TRBV7-4 with TRBJ2-2; 8 positions match TRBD1. V lost 3 bases and J lost 5; bases outside the gene matches: 11. This CDR3 comprises 17 residues. Germline lookup yields CDR1 SGHVT and CDR2 SQSDAQ. The CDR3 spells CASSFGPRTGWTGELFF. DNA of the CDR3: TGTGCCAGCAGCTTCGGCCCCAGGACAGGGTGGACCGGGGAGCTGTTTTTT.

This clonotype has just a few counts. V usage is TRBV15 and J usage is TRBJ2-1; TRBD1 matches 8 bases. Germline CDR1 reads LNHNV; CDR2 reads YYDKDF (reference sequence). Trimming took 0 bases from V and 7 from J; bases not matched to a gene: 11. The CDR3 is made up of 17 amino acids. DNA for the CDR3: TGTGCCACCAGCAGAGATTGGCGTAGCGGACAGGGAAATGAGCAGTTCTTC. Encoded protein: CATSRDWRSGQGNEQFF.

In this sample, this clonotype turned up many times. The chain has TRBV20-1 and TRBJ1-2; perhaps TRBD1 as D (5 bases). This CDR3 is built from 14 residues. V was cut by 0 bases and J by 2 bases, with 10 bases left in between. Germline V CDR1 and CDR2: DFQATT, SNEGSKA (reference sequence). Here the CDR3 reads CSARDRQLNYGYTF. DNA of the CDR3: TGCAGTGCTAGAGATCGACAGCTCAACTATGGCTACACCTTC.

This clonotype was observed a few times. The genes are TRBV5-1 and TRBJ2-5, with TRBD1 matching over 7 bases. V shed 0 bases and J 4 bases; nucleotides not matched to a gene: 6. Germline V gene data show CDR1 as SGHRS and CDR2 as YFSETQ. The CDR3 is made up of 15 amino acids. The CDR3 DNA is TGCGCCAGCAGCTTGGACAGGGGTAGAGGAGAGACCCAGTACTTC. Protein product: CASSLDRGRGETQYF.

This clonotype came up a few times. The rearrangement uses TRBV2 and TRBJ2-5; no clear D. The CDR3 has 12 amino acids. Germline V gene lookup returns CDR1 SNHLY and CDR2 FYNNEI. V was clipped by 1 base and J by 4 bases, with 4 bases between them. CDR3: CASSEVVETQYF. In nucleotides, the CDR3 is TGTGCCAGCAGTGAAGTCGTAGAGACCCAGTACTTC.

This clonotype was counted many times. The chain couples TRBV20-1 to TRBJ2-2, with D unclear. The germline gives CDR1 DFQATT, CDR2 SNEGSKA (reference sequence). The V end lost 5 bases, the J end lost 6 bases, and 10 bases lay between the germline ends. The CDR3 is 12 amino acids. The CDR3 is CSARAPAGELFF. CDR3 in DNA: TGCAGTGCTCGGGCCCCGGCCGGGGAGCTGTTTTTT.

This clonotype was counted many times. The CDR3 here is CASSLGRTGGNYNEQFF. CDR3 DNA sequence: TGTGCCAGCAGCTTAGGGCGGACAGGGGGAAACTACAATGAGCAGTTCTTC. The chain combines TRBV7-2 with TRBJ2-1, with 10 positions matching TRBD1. Germline V gene data show CDR1 as SGHTA and CDR2 as FQGNSA. The CDR3 runs 17 residues. Trimming cost V 1 base and J 3 bases; bases outside gene matches: 6.

This clonotype was detected many times. This rearrangement joins TRBV20-1 to TRBJ1-2; D ambiguous. The ends were cut back, 6 bases at V and 8 bases at J, with 16 bases in the middle. CDR3 size: 12 residues. The germline gives CDR1 DFQATT, CDR2 SNEGSKA (reference sequence). CDR3 amino acids: CSARPVVEGYTF. CDR3 in DNA: TGCAGTGCCAGACCCGTGGTCGAGGGCTACACCTTC.

This clonotype was detected ten times or more. V and J are TRBV30 and TRBJ1-1; 7 bases are a match to TRBD1. Trimming took 5 bases from V and 7 from J; bases not matched to a gene: 13. The CDR3 extends over 14 amino acids. Looked up from germline, CDR1 is GTSNPN and CDR2 is SVGIG (reference sequence). CDR3 sequence: CAWGKPDRAGEAFF. CDR3 nucleotides: TGTGCCTGGGGTAAGCCTGACAGGGCTGGTGAAGCTTTCTTT.

This clonotype was seen at least ten times. This chain uses TRBV7-2 with TRBJ1-5; D ambiguous. V lost 2 bases, J lost 2 bases, and 16 bases lay in between. The CDR3 is 17 residues long. Germline V lookup: CDR1 SGHTA, CDR2 FQGNSA. The CDR3 reads CASSLFGPLTGNQPQHF. The CDR3, as DNA: TGTGCCAGCAGCTTATTCGGGCCGTTAACGGGCAATCAGCCCCAGCATTTT.

This clonotype was detected many times. This chain links TRBV5-1 with TRBJ2-1; TRBD2 aligns across 8 bases. V lost 0 bases to trimming and J lost 8 bases; unmatched junction nucleotides: 7. From germline, CDR1 is SGHRS and CDR2 YFSETQ. The CDR3 contains 15 residues. DNA for the CDR3: TGCGCCAGCAGCTTGGATCGGGGGGGCCGATATGAGCAGTTCTTC. Its protein product is CASSLDRGGRYEQFF.

This clonotype was observed a handful of times. The rearrangement joins TRBV7-2 to TRBJ2-7; possibly TRBD1 or TRBD2 for D (6 bases each). Germline values: CDR1 SGHTA, CDR2 FQGNSA. The CDR3 contains 14 residues. The ends were cut back, 3 bases at V and 2 bases at J, with 11 bases in the middle. CDR3 DNA sequence: TGTGCCAGCAGCTTGGTGAGGGGGGCCTACGAGCAGTACTTC. Translated: CASSLVRGAYEQYF.

This clonotype was counted between two and nine times. The chain carries TRBV3-1 and TRBJ2-7; D is possibly TRBD2 (6 bases). CDR3 size: 14 residues. V was cut by 1 base and J by 5 bases, with 12 bases left in between. Germline values: CDR1 LGHDT, CDR2 YNNKEL (reference sequence). CDR3 region: CASSQVGLGDEQYF. CDR3 in DNA: TGTGCCAGCAGCCAAGTGGGACTTGGTGACGAGCAGTACTTC.

This clonotype was counted at least ten times. This rearrangement joins TRBV20-1 to TRBJ2-5, with D perhaps matching TRBD2 (5 bases). The CDR3 has 14 residues. The V end was cut by 1 base, the J end by 5 bases, with 14 bases between. Germline V lookup: CDR1 DFQATT, CDR2 SNEGSKA (reference sequence). Here the CDR3 reads CSARVGVLVETQYF. CDR3 DNA sequence: TGCAGTGCTAGAGTGGGAGTCTTGGTGGAGACCCAGTACTTC.